The next 15 T cell receptor beta chains were all read from a single sample in a study of shared clonotypes between healthy human individuals. The repertoire was sequenced with immunoSEQ multiplex PCR; TCRdb's copy has only in-frame clones and lacks some. The data hold about 1.4 million clones, with roughly 95% observed a single time. The sample comprised naive CD4+ T cells sorted from blood. Subset specified: CD45RA+ positively selected. The receptors were sampled from a man aged 25 to 40 in good health.

The rearrangement joins TRBV5-4 to TRBJ2-7; TRBD2 matches 13 bases. Trimming took 2 bases from V and 4 from J; bases not matched to a gene: 6. The germline V gene encodes CDR1 SGHNT and CDR2 YYREEE (reference sequence). The CDR3 contains 16 residues. The CDR3 DNA sequence: TGTGCCAGCAGCTTAGGGGGACTAGCGGGAACTTACGAGCAGTACTTC. Protein sequence: CASSLGGLAGTYEQYF.

This chain joins TRBV10-3 and TRBJ2-1; a possible D gene is TRBD2 (6 bases). With 10 bases removed from V and 5 bases from J, the gap between germline ends came to 18 bases. This CDR3 contains 14 residues. Germline V CDR1 and CDR2: ENHRY, SYGVKD. In nucleotides, the CDR3 is TGTGCCACGAGCCCTAGCGAAGCAAACAATGAGCAGTTCTTC. It encodes CATSPSEANNEQFF.

The CDR3 region has the DNA TGTGCCAGCAGCCCGATTTACGACCCAGATACGCAGTATTTT. Translation gives CASSPIYDPDTQYF. The V gene is TRBV7-9, the J gene TRBJ2-3; D is undetermined. From germline, CDR1 is SEHNR and CDR2 FQNEAQ (reference sequence). Trimming cost V 5 bases and J 4 bases, with 13 bases left between them. The CDR3 contains 14 residues.

The chain couples TRBV11-3 to TRBJ2-1; D is perhaps TRBD2 (5 bases). Germline V gives CDR1 SGHNT, CDR2 YENEEA. V was clipped by 4 bases and J by 0 bases, with 10 bases between them. CDR3 length equals 15 residues. The CDR3 sequence: CASSSGLSSYNEQFF. CDR3 nucleotides: TGTGCCAGCAGCTCCGGACTGAGCTCCTACAATGAGCAGTTCTTC.

This clone has just one count. The chain joins TRBV5-1 to TRBJ2-4; 10 bases map to TRBD1. The CDR3 runs 15 residues. With V trimmed by 4 bases and J by 7 bases, 8 bases remained unmatched. The germline gives CDR1 SGHRS, CDR2 YFSETQ. DNA for the CDR3: TGCGCCAGCAGCCTGGGGACAGGGGTTGCGAACATTCAGTACTTC. Residues: CASSLGTGVANIQYF.

The chain employs TRBV15 and TRBJ2-7, with 7 positions matching TRBD1. In germline, CDR1 is LNHNV, CDR2 YYDKDF (reference sequence). The CDR3 contains 14 residues. The J segment lost 2 bases and the V segment lost 6 bases, leaving 7 bases of the junction unmatched. The CDR3 protein is CATRRQGATYEQYF. The CDR3 coding sequence is TGTGCCACCAGACGACAGGGTGCTACCTACGAGCAGTACTTC.

This chain joins TRBV2 and TRBJ2-7, with D tentatively TRBD2 (5 bases). The CDR3 is 13 residues long. In germline, CDR1 is SNHLY, CDR2 FYNNEI. Trimming removed 7 bases from V and 4 bases from J, with 14 bases in between. The CDR3 DNA reads as TGTGCCAGCATACTGGGAGATGGATACGAGCAGTACTTC. Protein sequence: CASILGDGYEQYF. Full variable domain (rest looked up from reference TRBV2 and TRBJ2-7): EPEVTQTPSHQVTQMGQEVILRCVPISNHLYFYWYRQILGQKVEFLVSFYNNEISEKSEIFDDQFSVERPDGSNFTLKIRSTKLEDSAMYFCASILGDGYEQYFGPGTRLTVT.

The V call is TRBV5-1, the J call TRBJ1-1, with D maybe TRBD1 (6 bases). CDR1 is SGHRS and CDR2 is YFSETQ in the germline V gene. V was trimmed by 4 bases and J by 11 bases, leaving 30 bases between them. The length of the CDR3 is 17 residues. The CDR3 spells CASSLSAGALTGGDAFF. In nucleotides, the CDR3 is TGCGCCAGCAGCCTATCAGCCGGGGCTCTCACCGGGGGCGATGCTTTCTTT.

The rearrangement joins TRBV5-1 to TRBJ1-1; no clear D. V was pared by 3 bases and J by 0 bases, with 6 bases between. CDR3 length: 13 residues. Germline V gives CDR1 SGHRS, CDR2 YFSETQ. The CDR3 loop reads CASSSSLNTEAFF. The CDR3 DNA is TGCGCCAGCAGCTCAAGTCTGAACACTGAAGCTTTCTTT.

This rearrangement joins TRBV5-6 to TRBJ2-4; 7 nucleotides match TRBD1. The CDR3 has 16 residues. Germline CDR1 is SGHDT and CDR2 is YYEEEE. Trimming took 4 bases from V and 0 from J; bases not matched to a gene: 7. The CDR3 spells CASSNRQGVAKNIQYF. CDR3 bases: TGTGCCAGCAGCAATCGGCAGGGGGTAGCCAAAAACATTCAGTACTTC.

The chain recombines TRBV15 with TRBJ2-3; 13 bases map to TRBD2. Trimming at V came to 1 base and at J to 1 base, leaving 14 bases not matched to a gene. This CDR3 is 21 amino acids long. The germline V gene has CDR1 LNHNV and CDR2 YYDKDF (reference sequence). The CDR3 here is CATSRGGTSGESLVGTDTQYF. The CDR3 nucleotides are TGTGCCACCAGCAGAGGTGGGACTAGCGGGGAATCACTCGTCGGCACAGATACGCAGTATTTT.

The chain employs TRBV5-5 and TRBJ2-1; no clear D gene. Trimming shortened V by 6 bases and J by 5 bases, and 15 bases separated the two germline ends. The CDR3 has 14 residues. The germline CDR1 and CDR2 sequences are SGHKS and YYEKEE (reference sequence). The DNA of the CDR3 is TGTGCCAGCATTGGGCTACCATTTAACAATGAGCAGTTCTTC. Protein product: CASIGLPFNNEQFF.

This clone showed up just once. The chain uses TRBV19 and TRBJ1-2, with D perhaps TRBD1 (6 bases). The CDR3 runs to 13 residues. The V end lost 6 bases, the J end lost 2 bases, and 10 bases lay between the germline ends. Germline V lookup: CDR1 LNHDA, CDR2 SQIVND (reference sequence). CDR3 DNA: TGTGCCAGTAGAACAGGGACAAACTATGGCTACACCTTC. It yields the protein CASRTGTNYGYTF.

The gene calls are TRBV5-4 and TRBJ2-7, with 9 bases aligning to TRBD1. Per germline, CDR1 SGHNT and CDR2 YYREEE (reference sequence). The V segment lost 5 bases and the J segment 0 bases; nucleotides outside the gene matches: 6. This CDR3 has 15 amino acids. The CDR3 coding sequence is TGTGCCAGCAGTTACGGGACAGGGAGCTCCTACGAGCAGTACTTC. Amino acid sequence: CASSYGTGSSYEQYF.

The chain combines TRBV5-1 with TRBJ2-7, with 7 positions matching TRBD1. The CDR3 is made up of 13 amino acids. Germline V gene sequence: CDR1 SGHRS, CDR2 YFSETQ. With 5 bases clipped from V and 6 bases from J, the junction kept 8 bases outside the gene matches. The CDR3 loop reads CASRPATGSEQYF. The DNA of the CDR3 is TGCGCCAGCAGACCAGCGACAGGGTCCGAGCAGTACTTC. The full variable domain, rest sourced from reference TRBV5-1 and TRBJ2-7, is KAGVTQTPRYLIKTRGQQVTLSCSPISGHRSVSWYQQTPGQGLQFLFEYFSETQRNKGNFPGRFSGRQFSNSRSEMNVSTLELGDSALYLCASRPATGSEQYFGPGTRLTVT.